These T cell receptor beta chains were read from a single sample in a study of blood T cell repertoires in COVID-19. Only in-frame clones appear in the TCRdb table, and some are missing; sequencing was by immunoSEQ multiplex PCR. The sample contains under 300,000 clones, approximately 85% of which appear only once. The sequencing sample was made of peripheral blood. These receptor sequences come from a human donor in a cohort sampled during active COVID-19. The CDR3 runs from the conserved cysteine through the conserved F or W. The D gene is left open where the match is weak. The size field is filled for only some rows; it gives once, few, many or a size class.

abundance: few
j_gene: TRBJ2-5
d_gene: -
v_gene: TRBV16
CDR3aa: CASSLGGYGETQYF
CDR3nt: TGTGCCAGCAGCCTCGGCGGTTACGGAGAGACCCAGTACTTC

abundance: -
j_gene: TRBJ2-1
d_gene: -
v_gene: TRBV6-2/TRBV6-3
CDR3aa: CASSYVQGSLWDEQFF
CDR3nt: TGTGCCAGCAGTTACGTACAGGGTAGTCTTTGGGATGAGCAGTTCTTC

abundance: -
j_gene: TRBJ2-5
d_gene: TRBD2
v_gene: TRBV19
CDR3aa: CASSIGGAGSSETQYF
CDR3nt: TGTGCCAGTAGTATAGGCGGAGCGGGAAGCTCGGAGACCCAGTACTTC

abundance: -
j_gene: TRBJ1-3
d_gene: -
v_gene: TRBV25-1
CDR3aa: CASSDPRGYSGNTIYF
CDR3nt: TGTGCCAGCAGTGACCCTCGGGGGTACTCTGGAAACACCATATATTTT

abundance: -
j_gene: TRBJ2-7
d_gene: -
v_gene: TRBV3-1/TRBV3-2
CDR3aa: CASSHLSYEQYF
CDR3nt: TGTGCCAGCAGCCACCTTAGCTACGAGCAGTACTTC

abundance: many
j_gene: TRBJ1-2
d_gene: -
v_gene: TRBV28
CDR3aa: CASSFWGASTF
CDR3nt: TGTGCCAGCAGTTTCTGGGGCGCATCCACCTTC

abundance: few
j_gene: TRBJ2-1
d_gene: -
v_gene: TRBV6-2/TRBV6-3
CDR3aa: CASSGDFLPYNEQFF
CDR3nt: TGTGCCAGCAGTGGCGACTTCCTCCCCTACAATGAGCAGTTCTTC

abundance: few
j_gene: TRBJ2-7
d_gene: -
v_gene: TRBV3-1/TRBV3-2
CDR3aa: CASSQVRGEQYF
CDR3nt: TGTGCCAGCAGCCAAGTACGGGGCGAGCAGTACTTC

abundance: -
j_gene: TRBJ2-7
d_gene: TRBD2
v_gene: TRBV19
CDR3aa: CASSIGGRLAGEQYF
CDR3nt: TGTGCCAGTAGTATAGGCGGTAGACTAGCGGGAGAGCAGTACTTC

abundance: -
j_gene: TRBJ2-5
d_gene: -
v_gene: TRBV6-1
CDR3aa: CASSEGVGTPQETQYF
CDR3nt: TGTGCCAGCAGTGAAGGAGTCGGGACTCCACAAGAGACCCAGTACTTC

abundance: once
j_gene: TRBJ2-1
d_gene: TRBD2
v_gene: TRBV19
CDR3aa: CASSIGTSGNEQFF
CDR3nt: TGTGCCAGTAGTATAGGGACTAGTGGTAATGAGCAGTTCTTC

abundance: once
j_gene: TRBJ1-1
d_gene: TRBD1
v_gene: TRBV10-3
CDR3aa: CAISAGGTEAFF
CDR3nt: TGTGCCATCAGTGCAGGGGGGACTGAAGCTTTCTTT

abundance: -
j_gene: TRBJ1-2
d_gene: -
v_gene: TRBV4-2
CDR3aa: CASSQDRETGGYGYTF
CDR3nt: TGTGCCAGCAGCCAAGATCGGGAGACGGGGGGCTATGGCTACACCTTC

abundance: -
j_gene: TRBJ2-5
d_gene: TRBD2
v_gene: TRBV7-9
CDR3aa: CASSSGLAGEQETQYF
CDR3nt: TGTGCCAGCAGCTCCGGACTAGCGGGAGAGCAAGAGACCCAGTACTTC

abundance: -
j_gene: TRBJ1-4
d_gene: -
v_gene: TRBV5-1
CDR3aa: CASSLAGRGNEKLFF
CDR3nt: TGCGCCAGCAGCTTGGCGGGCAGGGGAAATGAAAAACTGTTTTTT

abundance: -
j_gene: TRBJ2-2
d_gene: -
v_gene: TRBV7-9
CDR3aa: CASSFRSQGTGELFF
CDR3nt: TGTGCCAGCAGCTTCAGAAGTCAGGGAACCGGGGAGCTGTTTTTT

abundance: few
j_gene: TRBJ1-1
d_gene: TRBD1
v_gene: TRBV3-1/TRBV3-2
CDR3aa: CASSQTDRGAFF
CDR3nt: TGTGCCAGCAGCCAGACTGACAGGGGAGCTTTCTTT

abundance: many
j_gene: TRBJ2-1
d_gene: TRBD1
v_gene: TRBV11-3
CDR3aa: CASSPRQGSEQFF
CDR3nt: TGTGCCAGCAGCCCAAGACAGGGGAGTGAGCAGTTCTTC

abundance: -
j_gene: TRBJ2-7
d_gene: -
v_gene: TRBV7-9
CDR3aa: CASSFLGSNYEQYF
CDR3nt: TGTGCCAGCAGCTTTCTCGGGAGCAACTACGAGCAGTACTTC

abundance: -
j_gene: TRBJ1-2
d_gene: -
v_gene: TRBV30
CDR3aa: CAVTGSAYGYTF
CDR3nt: TGTGCCGTAACGGGTAGTGCCTATGGCTACACCTTC

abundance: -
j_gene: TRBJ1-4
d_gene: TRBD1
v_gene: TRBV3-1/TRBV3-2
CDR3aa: CASSQLTGTAEKLFF
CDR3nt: TGTGCCAGCAGCCAACTCACCGGGACAGCTGAAAAACTGTTTTTT

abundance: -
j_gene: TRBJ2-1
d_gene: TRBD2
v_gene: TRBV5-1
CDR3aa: CASSFLAGGLYEQFF
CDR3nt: TGCGCCAGCAGCTTTCTAGCGGGAGGGCTCTATGAGCAGTTCTTC

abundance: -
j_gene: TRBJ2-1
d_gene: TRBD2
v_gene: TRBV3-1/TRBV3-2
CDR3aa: CASSQGTSVGYNEQFF
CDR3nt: TGTGCCAGCAGCCAAGGCACTAGCGTCGGATACAATGAGCAGTTCTTC

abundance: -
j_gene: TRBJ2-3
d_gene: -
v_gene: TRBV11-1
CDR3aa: CASSLAGLNTQYF
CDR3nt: TGTGCCAGCAGCTTAGCCGGGTTAAATACGCAGTATTTT

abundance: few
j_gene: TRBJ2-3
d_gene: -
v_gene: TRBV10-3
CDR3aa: CAIRSREVSTDTQYF
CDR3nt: TGTGCCATCAGGAGCAGGGAGGTTTCCACAGATACGCAGTATTTT

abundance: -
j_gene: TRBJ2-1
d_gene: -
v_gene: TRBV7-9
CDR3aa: CASSFRPTRNEQFF
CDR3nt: TGTGCCAGCAGCTTTAGGCCAACGAGGAATGAGCAGTTCTTC

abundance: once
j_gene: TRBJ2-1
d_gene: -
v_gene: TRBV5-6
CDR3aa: CASSPYPNEQFF
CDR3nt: TGTGCCAGCAGCCCTTATCCCAATGAGCAGTTCTTC

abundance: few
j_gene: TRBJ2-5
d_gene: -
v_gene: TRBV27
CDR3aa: CASSASLATRETQYF
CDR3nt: TGTGCCAGCAGTGCTAGTCTAGCGACCAGGGAGACCCAGTACTTC

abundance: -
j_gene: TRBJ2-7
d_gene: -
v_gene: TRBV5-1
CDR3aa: CASSSVSLKVDEQYF
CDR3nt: TGCGCCAGCAGCTCAGTATCGCTGAAAGTTGACGAGCAGTACTTC

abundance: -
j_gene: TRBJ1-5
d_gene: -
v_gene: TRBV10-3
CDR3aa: CAIGGGDVNQPQHF
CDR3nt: TGTGCCATCGGGGGAGGGGACGTCAATCAGCCCCAGCATTTT

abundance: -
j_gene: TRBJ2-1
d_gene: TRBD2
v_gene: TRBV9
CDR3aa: CASSGAMFWGRDNEQFF
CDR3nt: TGTGCCAGCAGCGGAGCGATGTTTTGGGGGAGGGACAATGAGCAGTTCTTC